Listed here are 11 T cell receptor beta chains from one sample, sequenced in a study of blood T cell repertoires in COVID-19. Profiling relied on immunoSEQ multiplex PCR, and the TCRdb table lists in-frame clones only, not all of them. The sample lists under 250,000 clones, roughly 80% occurring once. Sequencing was carried out using peripheral blood. The receptor set was obtained from a woman aged 40 to 49 with active or convalescent COVID-19.

The genes are TRBV9 and TRBJ2-7; 8 nucleotides line up with TRBD1. J gave up 5 bases and V 4 bases, and 5 bases lay outside the gene matches. This CDR3 comprises 13 residues. The V gene's germline CDR1 is SGDLS and CDR2 YYNGEE. This CDR3 reads CASSPGQGHEQYF. The CDR3 DNA reads TGTGCCAGCAGCCCAGGACAGGGACACGAGCAGTACTTC.

As concerns this clone: Just one base apart from a much larger clone, this may be a read error. The CDR3 DNA sequence: TGTGCCAGCAGCGGGACTAGCGGGAACACCGGGGAGCTGTTTTTT. Its protein product is CASSGTSGNTGELFF. The V gene is TRBV6-2 or TRBV6-3, the J gene TRBJ2-2; TRBD2 agrees at 11 bases. Unmatched junction bases numbered 1, after V lost 6 bases and J lost 1 base. CDR1 is MNHEY, CDR2 SVGEGT, per germline. CDR3 length: 15 amino acids.

The V gene is TRBV11-3, the J gene TRBJ1-3; TRBD1 matches 8 bases. Per germline, CDR1 SGHNT and CDR2 YENEEA. V lost 5 bases and J lost 9; bases outside the gene matches: 6. CDR3 length: 13 residues. The CDR3 nucleotides are TGTGCCAGCAGCGACAGGGGTTGGGGCACCATATATTTT. Translation: CASSDRGWGTIYF.

The rearrangement joins TRBV6-5 to TRBJ2-7; 8 positions match TRBD2. V dropped 5 bases and J dropped 2; count of bases not matched to a gene: 8. CDR3 size: 15 residues. CDR1 and CDR2 (germline): MNHEY, SVGAGI. As DNA, the CDR3 is TGTGCCAGCAGTCCCGGCGGGGGGTTGCCCTACGAGCAGTACTTC. Translation gives CASSPGGGLPYEQYF.

The chain carries TRBV2 and TRBJ1-6; D is undetermined. This CDR3 is built from 14 residues. The V gene lost 4 bases and the J gene lost 2 bases, with 6 bases spanning the gap. The germline CDR1 and CDR2 sequences are SNHLY and FYNNEI. The CDR3 nucleotides read TGTGCCAGCAGTGGACAAACCTATAATTCACCCCTCCACTTT. Protein sequence: CASSGQTYNSPLHF. The whole variable domain, filled in from reference TRBV2 and TRBJ1-6, reads EPEVTQTPSHQVTQMGQEVILRCVPISNHLYFYWYRQILGQKVEFLVSFYNNEISEKSEIFDDQFSVERPDGSNFTLKIRSTKLEDSAMYFCASSGQTYNSPLHFGNGTRLTVT.

The J gene is TRBJ1-6, the V gene TRBV18; 8 bases fit TRBD1. Losses at the gene ends were 3 bases for V and 8 bases for J; bases not matched to a gene: 18. The length of the CDR3 is 19 residues. Germline CDR1 reads KGHSH; CDR2 reads LQKENI. The CDR3: CASSPFGQGYRMTYSPLHF. CDR3 sequence (DNA): TGTGCCAGCTCACCCTTCGGACAGGGTTATAGGATGACATATTCACCCCTCCACTTT.

The J gene is TRBJ1-6, the V gene TRBV7-9; D unresolved. CDR1 and CDR2 from the germline V gene are SEHNR and FQNEAQ (reference sequence). V was pared by 1 base and J by 7 bases, with 14 bases between. This CDR3 region has 16 residues. The CDR3 DNA follows: TGTGCCAGCAGCTTAGAGGCGGGCGTTGGGAATTCACCCCTCCACTTT. This codes for CASSLEAGVGNSPLHF.

The V gene is TRBV11-3, the J gene TRBJ1-1; 10 nucleotides agree with TRBD1. CDR3 length: 14 residues. J was trimmed by 3 bases and V by 7 bases; bases with no gene match: 5. CDR1 and CDR2 (germline): SGHNT, YENEEA. The CDR3 coding sequence is TGTGCCAGCACCGGGGACAGGGGATACACTGAAGCTTTCTTT. Encoded protein: CASTGDRGYTEAFF.

As for this clone: The sample contains more than one DNA sequence encoding this CDR3. The chain is built from TRBV2 and TRBJ1-5, with 9 bases fitting TRBD1. This CDR3 spans 15 amino acids. The J segment lost 2 bases and the V segment lost 2 bases, leaving 1 base of the junction unmatched. Germline V lookup: CDR1 SNHLY, CDR2 FYNNEI. The CDR3 nucleotides are TGTGCCAGCAGTGAACGGACAGGGGGCAATCAGCCCCAGCATTTT. This encodes CASSERTGGNQPQHF.

This chain uses TRBV27 with TRBJ2-7; perhaps TRBD2 as D (6 bases). CDR1 and CDR2 (germline): MNHEY, SMNVEV (reference sequence). The length of the CDR3 is 13 residues. Trimming left V 1 base short and J 7 bases short, with 11 bases between. In DNA, the CDR3 is TGTGCCAGCAGTTTATTGGCGGGGAGGGAGCAGTACTTC. Protein: CASSLLAGREQYF.

The gene calls are TRBV28 and TRBJ1-6; D remains unclear. Germline V gene lookup returns CDR1 MDHEN and CDR2 SYDVKM. CDR3 length: 14 residues. The ends were cut back, 7 bases at V and 8 bases at J, with 15 bases in the middle. The CDR3 DNA sequence: TGTGCCAGCAACCCACGAGCCAGGCATTCACCCCTCCACTTT. Its protein is CASNPRARHSPLHF. Supplemented by reference TRBV28 and TRBJ1-6, the full variable domain reads DVKVTQSSRYLVKRTGEKVFLECVQDMDHENMFWYRQDPGLGLRLIYFSYDVKMKEKGDIPEGYSVSREKKERFSLILESASTNQTSMYLCASNPRARHSPLHFGNGTRLTVT.